These 9 T cell receptor beta chains share one sample of origin, sequenced in a study of technical replicates of blood from a handful of donors (dated by TCRdb to 2017 to 2019). The library was obtained by the immunoSEQ multiplex PCR assay. The table was pulled from immuneACCESS by TCRdb, which kept in-frame rearrangements only. Such tables lose some clones; where checked, under half of the loss comes from unresolved V genes, and the rest has no known cause. The sample table shows some 70,000 clones, and 95% to 98% are seen once. The ten top clones hold over 0.2% of the sample. The sequenced sample consisted of T cells isolated from PBMCs. Receptor source: a human donor in good health.

The genes are TRBV7-6 and TRBJ2-2; TRBD2 matches 7 bases. CDR1 is SGHVS and CDR2 is FNYEAQ in the germline V gene. V shed 1 base and J 6 bases; nucleotides not matched to a gene: 2. The CDR3 length is 14 residues. CDR3 residues: CASSLETSPGELFF. In DNA, the CDR3 is TGTGCCAGCAGCTTAGAGACTAGCCCCGGGGAGCTGTTTTTT. The variable domain in full, with the rest retrieved from reference TRBV7-6 and TRBJ2-2, is GAGVSQSPRYKVTKRGQDVALRCDPISGHVSLYWYRQALGQGPEFLTYFNYEAQQDKSGLPNDRFSAERPEGSISTLTIQRTEQRDSAMYRCASSLETSPGELFFGEGSRLTVL.

This chain links TRBV9 with TRBJ2-1; D is perhaps TRBD2 (5 bases). The CDR3 consists of 12 residues. V lost 7 bases, J lost 0 bases, and 5 bases lay in between. Germline V gene data show CDR1 as SGDLS and CDR2 as YYNGEE. This chain's CDR3 is CASGSSYNEQFF. CDR3 DNA sequence: TGTGCCAGCGGGAGCTCCTACAATGAGCAGTTCTTC. Full variable domain (rest looked up from reference TRBV9 and TRBJ2-1): DSGVTQTPKHLITATGQRVTLRCSPRSGDLSVYWYQQSLDQGLQFLIQYYNGEERAKGNILERFSAQQFPDLHSELNLSSLELGDSALYFCASGSSYNEQFFGPGTRLTVL.

The rearrangement joins TRBV28 to TRBJ2-1, with 7 bases lining up with TRBD1. CDR1 and CDR2 from the germline V gene are MDHEN and SYDVKM. The CDR3 spans 15 residues. J was trimmed by 8 bases and V by 6 bases; bases with no gene match: 13. The CDR3 DNA sequence: TGTGCCAGCAGCCTCGTACAGGGGCCCATCGATGAGCAGTTCTTC. The encoded protein is CASSLVQGPIDEQFF.

Here the CDR3 reads CASSQAQGQETQYF. The DNA for the CDR3 is TGTGCCAGCAGCCAAGCACAGGGGCAAGAGACCCAGTACTTC. The rearrangement uses TRBV4-2 and TRBJ2-5, with 7 bases that match TRBD1. V dropped 1 base and J dropped 2; count of bases not matched to a gene: 1. The CDR3 spans 14 residues. Germline loops: CDR1 LGHNA, CDR2 YNFKEQ.

The chain uses TRBV5-1 and TRBJ1-2; TRBD1 matches at 12 bases. CDR1 is SGHRS and CDR2 is YFSETQ in the germline V gene. CDR3 length: 15 amino acids. Germline trimming cut 0 bases from V and 7 bases from J; bases unmatched to any gene: 4. The CDR3 reads CASSLGGQGAIGYTF. For the CDR3, the DNA is TGCGCCAGCAGCTTGGGGGGACAGGGGGCTATTGGCTACACCTTC.

The chain combines TRBV15 with TRBJ2-7, with a weak D call TRBD1 (5 bases). Germline V gene lookup returns CDR1 LNHNV and CDR2 YYDKDF (reference sequence). The V end was cut by 1 base, the J end by 5 bases, with 12 bases between. The CDR3 extends over 14 amino acids. CDR3 coding DNA: TGTGCCACCAGCAGAGGTCAGGGTTGGGACGAGCAGTACTTC. This encodes CATSRGQGWDEQYF. The whole variable domain, remainder taken from reference TRBV15 and TRBJ2-7, is DAMVIQNPRYQVTQFGKPVTLSCSQTLNHNVMYWYQQKSSQAPKLLFHYYDKDFNNEADTPDNFQSRRPNTSFCFLDIRSPGLGDTAMYLCATSRGQGWDEQYFGPGTRLTVT.

The chain links TRBV7-6 to TRBJ2-3, with 8 bases lining up with TRBD2. Germline-derived CDR1 and CDR2 are SGHVS and FNYEAQ. Trimming took 1 base from V and 3 from J; bases not matched to a gene: 9. This CDR3 contains 17 residues. CDR3 sequence (DNA): TGTGCCAGCAGCTTAGGTTTTAGCGGGAAAGTGACAGATACGCAGTATTTT. Its protein is CASSLGFSGKVTDTQYF.

This chain links TRBV11-3 with TRBJ2-3; 7 bases agree with TRBD1. The CDR3 is 15 amino acids. V trimming: 2 bases; J trimming: 3 bases; junction bases outside the gene matches: 5. Per the germline V gene, CDR1 is SGHNT and CDR2 is YENEEA. As DNA, the CDR3 is TGTGCCAGCAGCTTAAGACAGGGCTCGACAGATACGCAGTATTTT. Translated, it gives CASSLRQGSTDTQYF.

The rearrangement joins TRBV10-3 to TRBJ2-1; tentatively, D is TRBD1 (6 bases). The CDR3 has 13 amino acids. Germline V gives CDR1 ENHRY, CDR2 SYGVKD. V dropped 3 bases and J dropped 6 bases, with 9 bases sitting between them. In DNA, the CDR3 is TGTGCCATCAGTGAAGGACAGAGCAATGAGCAGTTCTTC. Residues: CAISEGQSNEQFF.